A selection of T cell receptor beta chains follows, all from one sample in a study of cytomegalovirus exposure and HLA in healthy donors. The table came from immunoSEQ multiplex PCR; TCRdb's copy has only in-frame clones and leaves some out. The sample lists around 190,000 clones; almost 85% were seen once. The sample taken for sequencing was PBMCs. The receptors were sampled from a woman between 50 and 59 years old in good health and CMV-seronegative. Each CDR3 is given with its conserved first and last residue. The D gene is left open where the match is weak. Only some rows state a clone size, as once, few, many or a class for expanded clones.

clone_size	j_call	d_call	v_call	cdr3_aa	cdr3_nt
.	TRBJ1-5	.	TRBV28	CASLSGGPQPQHF	TGTGCCAGTCTCTCCGGGGGGCCTCAGCCCCAGCATTTT
.	TRBJ1-2	TRBD1	TRBV7-9	CASSLVGTGVNYGYTF	TGTGCCAGCAGCTTAGTTGGGACAGGGGTTAACTATGGCTACACCTTC
.	TRBJ2-3	TRBD1	TRBV19	CASSIDPTGGFFTDTQYF	TGTGCCAGTAGTATAGACCCGACAGGGGGGTTTTTCACAGATACGCAGTATTTT
.	TRBJ1-4	TRBD1	TRBV5-5	CASSLDRGDEKLFF	TGTGCCAGCAGCTTGGACAGGGGTGACGAAAAACTGTTTTTT
.	TRBJ2-7	.	TRBV12-1	CASSQYRGSRGEQYF	TGTGCCAGCAGCCAATACAGGGGGTCTCGGGGCGAGCAGTACTTC
.	TRBJ1-2	.	TRBV30	CAWSPQGGFSGYTF	TGTGCCTGGAGTCCCCAGGGTGGATTTAGCGGCTACACCTTC
.	TRBJ2-1	.	TRBV7-6	CASSLGAPASGSYNEQFF	TGTGCCAGCAGCTTAGGCGCGCCAGCGTCGGGCTCCTACAATGAGCAGTTCTTC
.	TRBJ1-1	.	TRBV6-1	CASSEQSENTEAFF	TGTGCCAGCAGTGAACAGAGCGAGAACACTGAAGCTTTCTTT
.	TRBJ2-4	TRBD1	TRBV7-2	CASRGTGNAKNIQYF	TGTGCCAGCAGAGGGACAGGGAATGCCAAAAACATTCAGTACTTC
.	TRBJ2-2	.	TRBV30	CAFKAGGGVNTGELFF	TGTGCCTTCAAGGCTGGAGGGGGCGTCAACACCGGGGAGCTGTTTTTT
.	TRBJ2-7	.	TRBV28	CASSTGTVPYEQYF	TGTGCCAGCAGTACAGGGACGGTACCCTACGAGCAGTACTTC
.	TRBJ2-1	TRBD2	TRBV27	CASSFGLAGYNEQFF	TGTGCCAGCAGTTTTGGACTAGCGGGTTACAATGAGCAGTTCTTC
.	TRBJ2-1	.	TRBV2	CASSHSGPNYNEQFF	TGTGCCAGCAGTCACAGTGGGCCAAACTACAATGAGCAGTTCTTC
.	TRBJ2-1	TRBD2	TRBV27	CASSPEGLAGGRPYNEQFF	TGTGCCAGCAGTCCGGAGGGACTAGCGGGAGGGAGACCATACAATGAGCAGTTCTTC
.	TRBJ1-5	.	TRBV7-7	CASSLGNRGNQPQHF	TGTGCCAGCAGCTTAGGGAACCGGGGCAATCAGCCCCAGCATTTT
.	TRBJ2-1	TRBD2	TRBV19	CASSGRSSYNEQFF	TGTGCCAGTAGCGGGAGGAGCTCCTACAATGAGCAGTTCTTC
.	TRBJ1-4	.	TRBV5-1	CASSLAGSTKSNEKLFF	TGCGCCAGCAGCTTGGCCGGATCGACTAAGAGTAATGAAAAACTGTTTTTT
.	TRBJ1-5	.	TRBV7-2	CASSFSMSNQPQHF	TGTGCCAGCAGCTTTTCAATGAGCAATCAGCCCCAGCATTTT
.	TRBJ2-5	TRBD2	TRBV23-1	CASRRGGETQYF	TGCGCCAGCAGGCGGGGGGGGGAGACCCAGTACTTC
.	TRBJ1-2	.	TRBV30	CTWSENYGYGYTF	TGTACCTGGAGTGAGAACTATGGCTATGGCTACACCTTC
few	TRBJ1-1	.	TRBV6-1	CASTRTENTEAFF	TGTGCCAGCACGAGGACAGAGAACACTGAAGCTTTCTTT
.	TRBJ2-1	TRBD2	TRBV5-1	CASSGGGLAGYNEQFF	TGCGCCAGCAGCGGGGGTGGACTAGCGGGTTACAATGAGCAGTTCTTC
few	TRBJ2-1	TRBD2	TRBV9	CASSVELAKNEQFF	TGTGCCAGCAGCGTAGAACTAGCGAAGAATGAGCAGTTCTTC
.	TRBJ1-1	.	TRBV19	CASSHTLNTEAFF	TGTGCCAGTAGCCATACACTGAACACTGAAGCTTTCTTT
.	TRBJ2-5	TRBD2	TRBV29-1	CSVVGTSGRRETQYF	TGCAGCGTTGTCGGGACTAGCGGGAGACGAGAGACCCAGTACTTC
.	TRBJ1-3	.	TRBV6-5	CASSRDYSGNTIYF	TGTGCCAGCAGCAGGGACTACTCTGGAAACACCATATATTTT
.	TRBJ1-2	.	TRBV5-1	CASSLDSVYTF	TGCGCCAGCAGCTTGGACTCTGTATACACCTTC
.	TRBJ2-7	TRBD1	TRBV7-9	CASSLRGQGHEQYF	TGTGCCAGCAGCTTAAGGGGACAGGGCCACGAGCAGTACTTC
.	TRBJ2-2	.	TRBV28	CASSLMRTGELFF	TGTGCCAGCAGTTTGATGAGGACCGGGGAGCTGTTTTTT
.	TRBJ2-7	TRBD1	TRBV19	CASSLQGAFDEQYF	TGTGCCAGTAGCTTACAGGGGGCTTTCGACGAGCAGTACTTC
.	TRBJ2-3	.	TRBV27	CASSFRGRMDTQYF	TGTGCCAGCAGTTTTCGAGGGCGAATGGATACGCAGTATTTT
few	TRBJ2-3	.	TRBV7-6	CASSYGTFTDTQYF	TGTGCCAGCAGCTACGGTACCTTCACAGATACGCAGTATTTT
.	TRBJ1-1	.	TRBV14	CASSHFTEAFF	TGTGCCAGCAGCCACTTCACTGAAGCTTTCTTT
.	TRBJ2-2	TRBD1	TRBV27	CASSLERQGHTGELFF	TGTGCCAGCAGTTTGGAGAGACAGGGGCATACCGGGGAGCTGTTTTTT
.	TRBJ2-7	.	TRBV4-1	CASRDTLRGYEQYF	TGCGCCAGCAGAGATACCCTGAGAGGCTACGAGCAGTACTTC
.	TRBJ1-5	.	TRBV27	CASSLLQGNGRQHF	TGTGCCAGCAGTTTGTTACAGGGAAACGGTCGCCAGCATTTT